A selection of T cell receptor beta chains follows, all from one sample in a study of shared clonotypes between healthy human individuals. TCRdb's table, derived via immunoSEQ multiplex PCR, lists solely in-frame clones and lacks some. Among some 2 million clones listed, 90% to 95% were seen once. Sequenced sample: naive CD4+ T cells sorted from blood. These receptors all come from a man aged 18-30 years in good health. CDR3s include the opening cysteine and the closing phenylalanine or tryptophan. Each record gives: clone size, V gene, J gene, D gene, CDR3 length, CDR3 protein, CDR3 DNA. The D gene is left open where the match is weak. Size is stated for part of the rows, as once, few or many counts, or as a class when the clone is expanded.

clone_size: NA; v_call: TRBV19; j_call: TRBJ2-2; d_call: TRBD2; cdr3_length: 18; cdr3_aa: CASSDRRTSGIGRGELFF; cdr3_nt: TGTGCCAGTAGTGACCGCCGGACTAGCGGGATCGGTCGCGGGGAGCTGTTTTTT
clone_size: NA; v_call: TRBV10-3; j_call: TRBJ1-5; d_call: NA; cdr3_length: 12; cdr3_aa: CAIRDSNQPQHF; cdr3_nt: TGTGCCATCAGGGACAGCAATCAGCCCCAGCATTTT
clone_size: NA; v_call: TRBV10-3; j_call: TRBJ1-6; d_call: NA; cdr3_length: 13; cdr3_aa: CAIRHFGDSPLHF; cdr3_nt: TGTGCCATCAGGCACTTTGGTGATTCACCCCTCCACTTT
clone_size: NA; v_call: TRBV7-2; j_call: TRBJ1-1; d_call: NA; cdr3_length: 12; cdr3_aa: CASRRSAEAAFF; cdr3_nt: TGTGCCAGCAGAAGGTCGGCGGAGGCAGCTTTCTTT
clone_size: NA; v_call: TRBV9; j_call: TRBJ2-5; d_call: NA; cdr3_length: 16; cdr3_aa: CASSPDSGRFQETQYF; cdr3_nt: TGTGCCAGCAGCCCCGATAGTGGAAGATTCCAAGAGACCCAGTACTTC
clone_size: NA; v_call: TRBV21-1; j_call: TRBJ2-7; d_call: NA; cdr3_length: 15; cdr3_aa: CASSKYQGTDYEQYF; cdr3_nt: TGTGCCAGCAGCAAATATCAGGGGACAGACTACGAGCAGTACTTC
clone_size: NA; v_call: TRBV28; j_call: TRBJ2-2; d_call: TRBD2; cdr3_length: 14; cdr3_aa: CATRAGGNTGELFF; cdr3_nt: TGTGCCACCCGAGCGGGGGGGAACACCGGGGAGCTGTTTTTT
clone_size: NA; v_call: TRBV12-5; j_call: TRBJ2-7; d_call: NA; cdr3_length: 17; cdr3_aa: CASGLVILPGDADEQYF; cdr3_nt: TGTGCTAGTGGTTTGGTGATTCTCCCGGGTGACGCGGACGAGCAGTACTTC
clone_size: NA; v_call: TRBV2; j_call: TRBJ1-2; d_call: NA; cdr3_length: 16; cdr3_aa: CASSVTPAGGSYGYTF; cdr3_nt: TGTGCCAGCAGTGTAACTCCGGCGGGGGGAAGCTATGGCTACACCTTC
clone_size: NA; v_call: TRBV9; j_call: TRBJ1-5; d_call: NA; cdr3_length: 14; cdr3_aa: CASSVKDTSQPQHF; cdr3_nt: TGTGCCAGCAGCGTAAAAGATACCAGTCAGCCCCAGCATTTT
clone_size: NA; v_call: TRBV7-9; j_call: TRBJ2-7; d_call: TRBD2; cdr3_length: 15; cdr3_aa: CASSFQVGRAYEQYF; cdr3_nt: TGTGCCAGCAGCTTTCAGGTCGGGAGGGCCTACGAGCAGTACTTC
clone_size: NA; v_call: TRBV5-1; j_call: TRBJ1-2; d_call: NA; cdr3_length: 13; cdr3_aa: CASSDSPLYGYTF; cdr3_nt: TGCGCCAGCAGCGACAGTCCCCTCTATGGCTACACCTTC
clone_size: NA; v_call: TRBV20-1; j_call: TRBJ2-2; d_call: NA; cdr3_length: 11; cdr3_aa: CSASPTRELFF; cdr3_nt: TGCAGTGCTAGCCCGACCCGGGAGCTGTTTTTT
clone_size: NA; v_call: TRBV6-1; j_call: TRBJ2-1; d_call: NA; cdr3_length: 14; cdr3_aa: CASRGAAIGNEQFF; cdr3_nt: TGTGCCAGCAGGGGGGCAGCCATTGGGAATGAGCAGTTCTTC
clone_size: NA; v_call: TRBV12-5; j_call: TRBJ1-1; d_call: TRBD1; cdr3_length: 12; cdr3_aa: CASGSDRDEAFF; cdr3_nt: TGTGCTAGTGGTTCCGACAGGGATGAAGCTTTCTTT
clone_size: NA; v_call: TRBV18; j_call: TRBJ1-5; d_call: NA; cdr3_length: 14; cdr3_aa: CASSPGHFNQPQHF; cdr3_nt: TGTGCCAGCTCACCGGGACATTTCAATCAGCCCCAGCATTTT
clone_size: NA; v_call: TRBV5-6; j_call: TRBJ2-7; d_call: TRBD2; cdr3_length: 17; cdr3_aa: CASSLVGTSGSRYEQYF; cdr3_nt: TGTGCCAGCAGCTTGGTCGGGACTAGCGGGAGTCGGTACGAGCAGTACTTC
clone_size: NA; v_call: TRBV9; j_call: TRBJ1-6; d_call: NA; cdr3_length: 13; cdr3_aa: CASSARSNSPLHF; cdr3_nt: TGTGCCAGCAGCGCAAGATCCAATTCACCCCTCCACTTT
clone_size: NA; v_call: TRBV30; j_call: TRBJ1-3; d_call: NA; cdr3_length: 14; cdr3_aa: CAWRAAGNGNTIYF; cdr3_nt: TGTGCCTGGAGGGCGGCAGGGAATGGAAACACCATATATTTT
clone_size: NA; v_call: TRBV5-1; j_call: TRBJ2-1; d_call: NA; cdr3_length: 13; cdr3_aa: CASSLDHYNEQFF; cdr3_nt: TGCGCCAGCAGCTTAGACCACTACAATGAGCAGTTCTTC
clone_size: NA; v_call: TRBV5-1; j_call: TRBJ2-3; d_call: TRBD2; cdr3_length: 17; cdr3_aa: CASSTGLAGTSTDTQYF; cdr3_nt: TGCGCCAGCAGCACGGGACTAGCGGGAACCTCAACAGATACGCAGTATTTT
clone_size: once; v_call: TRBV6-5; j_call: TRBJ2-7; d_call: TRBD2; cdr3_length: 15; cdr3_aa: CASRALAGKGGGQYF; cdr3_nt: TGTGCCAGCAGAGCACTAGCGGGCAAGGGAGGTGGGCAGTACTTC
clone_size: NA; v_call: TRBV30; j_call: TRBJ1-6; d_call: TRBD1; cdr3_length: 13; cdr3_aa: CALGGQTNSPLHF; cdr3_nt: TGTGCCCTGGGGGGACAGACAAATTCACCCCTCCACTTT
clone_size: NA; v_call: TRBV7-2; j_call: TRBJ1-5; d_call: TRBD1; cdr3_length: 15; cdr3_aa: CASSSGGRTGSPQHF; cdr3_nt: TGTGCCAGCAGCTCAGGGGGACGGACCGGTTCGCCCCAGCATTTT
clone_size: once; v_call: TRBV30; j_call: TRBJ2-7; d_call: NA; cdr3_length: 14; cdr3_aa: CAWSVDSGIYEQYF; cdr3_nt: TGTGCCTGGAGTGTAGACAGTGGGATCTACGAGCAGTACTTC
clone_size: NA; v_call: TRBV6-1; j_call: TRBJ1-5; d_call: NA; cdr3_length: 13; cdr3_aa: CASRGRVNQPQHF; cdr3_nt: TGTGCCAGCAGGGGCCGGGTCAATCAGCCCCAGCATTTT
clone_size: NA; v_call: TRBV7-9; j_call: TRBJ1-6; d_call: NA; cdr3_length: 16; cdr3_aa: CASSFAGPISNSPLHF; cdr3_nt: TGTGCCAGCAGCTTCGCGGGACCAATTTCTAATTCACCCCTCCACTTT
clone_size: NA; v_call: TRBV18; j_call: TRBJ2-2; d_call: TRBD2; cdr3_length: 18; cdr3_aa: CASSPRSSAGANTGELFF; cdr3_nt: TGTGCCAGCTCACCACGGTCATCAGCGGGAGCGAACACCGGGGAGCTGTTTTTT
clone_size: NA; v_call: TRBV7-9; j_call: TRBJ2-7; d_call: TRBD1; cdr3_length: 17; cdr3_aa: CASSVSLGQGGSYEQYF; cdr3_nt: TGTGCCAGCAGCGTTTCCCTGGGACAGGGGGGTTCCTACGAGCAGTACTTC
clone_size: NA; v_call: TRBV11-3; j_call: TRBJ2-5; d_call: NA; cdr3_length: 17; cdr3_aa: CASSLGTGGLADETQYF; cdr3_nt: TGTGCCAGCAGCTTAGGGACAGGGGGACTAGCCGATGAGACCCAGTACTTC
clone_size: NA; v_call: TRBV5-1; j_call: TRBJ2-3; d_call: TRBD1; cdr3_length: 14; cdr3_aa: CASSAGQGTDTQYF; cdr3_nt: TGCGCCAGCAGCGCAGGACAGGGCACAGATACGCAGTATTTT
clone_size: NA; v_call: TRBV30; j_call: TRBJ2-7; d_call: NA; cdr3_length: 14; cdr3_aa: CAWSVGHGAYEQYF; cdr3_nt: TGTGCCTGGAGTGTAGGTCACGGAGCCTACGAGCAGTACTTC
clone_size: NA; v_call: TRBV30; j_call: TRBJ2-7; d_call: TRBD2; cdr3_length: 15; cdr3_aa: CAWSVTGTSGYEQYF; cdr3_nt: TGTGCCTGGAGTGTAACCGGGACTAGCGGCTACGAGCAGTACTTC
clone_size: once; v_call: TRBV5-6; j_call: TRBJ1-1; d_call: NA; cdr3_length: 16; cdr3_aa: CASSLGGGHWNTEAFF; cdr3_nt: TGTGCCAGCAGCTTGGGCGGGGGACATTGGAACACTGAAGCTTTCTTT
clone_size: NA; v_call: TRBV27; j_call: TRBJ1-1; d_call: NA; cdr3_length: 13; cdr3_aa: CATRLRGAAEAFF; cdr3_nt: TGTGCCACCCGACTCCGGGGGGCGGCTGAAGCTTTCTTT
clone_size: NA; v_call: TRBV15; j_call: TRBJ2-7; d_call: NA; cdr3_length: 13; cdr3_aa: CATSRGSGTEQYF; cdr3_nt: TGTGCCACCAGCAGAGGGTCAGGGACCGAGCAGTACTTC
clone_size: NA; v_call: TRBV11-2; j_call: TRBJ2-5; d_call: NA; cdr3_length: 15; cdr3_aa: CASSLVEGGRETQYF; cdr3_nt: TGTGCCAGCAGCTTAGTCGAAGGGGGACGGGAGACCCAGTACTTC
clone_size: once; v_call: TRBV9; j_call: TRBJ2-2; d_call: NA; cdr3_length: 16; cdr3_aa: CASSVVGHLGTGELFF; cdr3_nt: TGTGCCAGCAGCGTAGTGGGACACCTGGGTACCGGGGAGCTGTTTTTT
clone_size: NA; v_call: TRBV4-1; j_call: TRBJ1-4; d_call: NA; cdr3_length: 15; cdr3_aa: CASSQDSLGSEKLFF; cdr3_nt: TGCGCCAGCAGCCAAGACTCCCTCGGGAGTGAAAAACTGTTTTTT
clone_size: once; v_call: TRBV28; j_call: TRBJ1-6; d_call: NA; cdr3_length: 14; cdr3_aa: CASSLRLTGSPLHF; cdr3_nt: TGTGCCAGCAGTTTAAGGCTGACGGGGTCACCCCTCCACTTT
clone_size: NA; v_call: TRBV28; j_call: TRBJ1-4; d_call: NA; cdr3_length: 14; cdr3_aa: CASSSWDHWEKLFF; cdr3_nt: TGTGCCAGCAGTTCCTGGGACCATTGGGAAAAACTGTTTTTT
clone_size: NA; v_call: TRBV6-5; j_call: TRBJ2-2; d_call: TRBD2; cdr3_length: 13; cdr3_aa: CASTLAGTGELFF; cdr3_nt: TGTGCCAGCACGTTAGCGGGAACCGGGGAGCTGTTTTTT